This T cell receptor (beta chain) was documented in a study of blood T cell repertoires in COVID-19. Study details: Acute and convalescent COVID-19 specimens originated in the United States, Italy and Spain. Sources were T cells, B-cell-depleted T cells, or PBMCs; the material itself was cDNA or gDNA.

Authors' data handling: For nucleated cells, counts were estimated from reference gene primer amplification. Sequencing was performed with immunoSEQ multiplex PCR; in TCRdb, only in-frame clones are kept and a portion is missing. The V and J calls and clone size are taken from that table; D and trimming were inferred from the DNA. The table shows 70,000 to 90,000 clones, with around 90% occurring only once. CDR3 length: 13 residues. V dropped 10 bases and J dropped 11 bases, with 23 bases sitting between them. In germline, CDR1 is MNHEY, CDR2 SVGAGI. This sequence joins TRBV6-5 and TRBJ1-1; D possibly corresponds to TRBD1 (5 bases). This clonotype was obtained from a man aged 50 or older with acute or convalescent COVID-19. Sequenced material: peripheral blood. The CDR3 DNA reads TGTGCCACCTTCCTTTGGGGCACAGCCGGGGCTTTCTTT. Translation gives CATFLWGTAGAFF.